A single sample is the source of the 20 T cell receptor beta chains below, sequenced in a study of cytomegalovirus exposure and HLA in healthy donors. Use of 60 Vbeta and 13 Jbeta primers characterized the PCR. Data came from immunoSEQ multiplex PCR; TCRdb stores just in-frame clones and leaves some out. The data show around 62,000 clones, about 79% seen once. The specimen sequenced was PBMCs. Receptors originate from a man aged 55-75 years in good health and CMV-seropositive.

CDR3 sequence reads: CASSVGDSSYEQYF. Written as DNA, the CDR3 is TGTGCCAGCAGCGTAGGTGACAGTTCCTACGAGCAGTACTTC. J is TRBJ2-7 and V is TRBV9; possible D gene TRBD1, 5 bases. The V and J ends lost 0 bases and 1 base respectively, with 8 bases between them. The CDR3 has 14 amino acids. Germline V gives CDR1 SGDLS, CDR2 YYNGEE.

This chain joins TRBV6-1 and TRBJ2-7; D remains ambiguous. Per the germline V gene, CDR1 is MNHNS and CDR2 is SASEGT. V gave up 6 bases and J gave up 4 bases, with 4 bases separating them. The length of the CDR3 is 10 residues. CDR3 coding DNA: TGTGCCAGCAGCTTATACGAGCAGTACTTC. The encoded protein is CASSLYEQYF.

The rearrangement joins TRBV4-2 to TRBJ2-7; D not certain. This CDR3 region has 13 residues. Trimming pared 1 base from V and 7 bases from J, leaving 11 bases between. Germline V lookup: CDR1 LGHNA, CDR2 YNFKEQ. CDR3 bases: TGTGCCAGCAGCCAAGTCGCCGCCGGGGAGCAGTACTTC. Protein sequence: CASSQVAAGEQYF.

This chain links TRBV5-1 with TRBJ2-1; the D is unclear. Germline-derived CDR1 and CDR2 are SGHRS and YFSETQ. V dropped 0 bases and J dropped 9 bases, with 4 bases sitting between them. This CDR3 is 11 amino acids long. The CDR3 DNA is TGCGCCAGCAGCTTGGAGCGTGAGCAGTTCTTC. It specifies CASSLEREQFF. Filled out from reference TRBV5-1 and TRBJ2-1, the complete variable domain reads KAGVTQTPRYLIKTRGQQVTLSCSPISGHRSVSWYQQTPGQGLQFLFEYFSETQRNKGNFPGRFSGRQFSNSRSEMNVSTLELGDSALYLCASSLEREQFFGPGTRLTVL.

This sequence joins TRBV28 and TRBJ1-1; TRBD1 matches at 7 bases. The germline CDR1 and CDR2 sequences are MDHEN and SYDVKM. J was trimmed by 11 bases and V by 5 bases; bases with no gene match: 17. The CDR3 totals 15 residues. The CDR3 is CASSPMGQRPGGAFF. The CDR3 nucleotides are TGTGCCAGCAGTCCGATGGGACAGCGCCCCGGAGGGGCTTTCTTT.

This sequence joins TRBV11-2 and TRBJ2-7, with 7 nucleotides matching TRBD1. J gave up 3 bases and V 5 bases, and 7 bases lay outside the gene matches. The CDR3 is made up of 14 amino acids. Germline V gene data show CDR1 as SGHAT and CDR2 as FQNNGV. The CDR3 nucleotides read TGTGCCAGCAGCGTGGGGGCAGGGGGCTACGAGCAGTACTTC. This gives the protein CASSVGAGGYEQYF.

The chain uses TRBV6-4 and TRBJ2-2, with 7 bases aligning to TRBD2. Germline lookup yields CDR1 MRHNA and CDR2 SNTAGT. This CDR3 region has 14 residues. V gave up 4 bases and J gave up 7 bases; unmatched junction bases: 6. The DNA of the CDR3 is TGTGCCAGCAGTGCCGCTACTAGCGTCGGGGAGCTGTTTTTT. Translating it yields CASSAATSVGELFF.

The chain recombines TRBV19 with TRBJ1-6; TRBD1 agrees at 8 bases. CDR1 and CDR2 (germline): LNHDA, SQIVND (reference sequence). The V and J ends lost 6 bases and 9 bases, in that order; junction bases with no gene match: 13. The CDR3 spans 16 residues. The CDR3 nucleotides read TGTGCCAGTAGATCTAAACCGGGACAGGCGACTTCACCCCTCCACTTT. Translation: CASRSKPGQATSPLHF. Based on the CDR3 plus reference TRBV19 and TRBJ1-6, the full variable domain is DGGITQSPKYLFRKEGQNVTLSCEQNLNHDAMYWYRQDPGQGLRLIYYSQIVNDFQKGDIAEGYSVSREKKESFPLTVTSAQKNPTAFYLCASRSKPGQATSPLHFGNGTRLTVT.

This clone was detected a few times. This chain joins TRBV14 and TRBJ2-3, with a possible D match to TRBD1 (6 bases). This CDR3 has 16 residues. CDR1 is SGHDN, CDR2 FVKESK, per germline. Trimming removed 0 bases from V and 1 base from J, with 11 bases in between. The CDR3 spells CASSQDSGVGTDTQYF. The CDR3 region has the DNA TGTGCCAGCAGCCAAGATTCAGGGGTGGGCACAGATACGCAGTATTTT.

The chain has TRBV5-4 and TRBJ2-5; TRBD2 agrees at 11 bases. This CDR3 contains 15 residues. Germline CDR1 and CDR2: SGHNT and YYREEE (reference sequence). V shed 4 bases and J 4 bases; nucleotides not matched to a gene: 6. This chain's CDR3 is CASSPTGTSGETQYF. Written as DNA, the CDR3 is TGTGCCAGCAGCCCCACCGGGACTAGCGGAGAGACCCAGTACTTC.

This rearrangement joins TRBV6-6 to TRBJ2-6; D might be TRBD1 (6 bases). The CDR3 spans 14 residues. Trimming left V 5 bases short and J 4 bases short, with 9 bases between. The germline gives CDR1 MNHNY, CDR2 SVGAGI (reference sequence). The CDR3 DNA reads as TGTGCCAGCAGTCCAGGGGAAGGGGCCAACGTCCTGACTTTC. It specifies CASSPGEGANVLTF.

The chain carries TRBV5-1 and TRBJ2-2; 9 nucleotides match TRBD1. Per the germline V gene, CDR1 is SGHRS and CDR2 is YFSETQ. The CDR3 consists of 15 residues. Trimming cost V 1 base and J 7 bases; bases outside gene matches: 5. For the CDR3, the DNA is TGCGCCAGCAGCTTGATGGGACAGGGAATCGGGGAGCTGTTTTTT. As protein: CASSLMGQGIGELFF.

The genes are TRBV11-2 and TRBJ2-1; possibly TRBD2 for D (5 bases). Germline values: CDR1 SGHAT, CDR2 FQNNGV. V was cut by 5 bases and J by 4 bases, with 18 bases left in between. This CDR3 contains 16 residues. Here the CDR3 DNA reads TGTGCCAGCAGCCCCCCCCTTCCTCGGGAATACAATGAGCAGTTCTTC. Protein: CASSPPLPREYNEQFF.

The chain couples TRBV5-1 to TRBJ1-1; TRBD1 agrees at 9 bases. With V trimmed by 4 bases and J by 3 bases, 4 bases remained unmatched. The CDR3 runs to 14 residues. CDR1 is SGHRS, CDR2 YFSETQ, per germline. In DNA, the CDR3 is TGCGCCAGCAGCCCGGACAGGGGATACACTGAAGCTTTCTTT. Translation: CASSPDRGYTEAFF.

This clone was counted only a few times. The V call is TRBV18, the J call TRBJ2-7; TRBD2 agrees at 7 bases. This CDR3 has 14 residues. Germline loops: CDR1 KGHSH, CDR2 LQKENI. With 2 bases clipped from V and 2 bases from J, the junction kept 3 bases outside the gene matches. The CDR3 coding sequence is TGTGCCAGCTCACCAGGGGGGGGAACCTACGAGCAGTACTTC. It translates to CASSPGGGTYEQYF.

This chain joins TRBV5-4 and TRBJ2-7, with TRBD2 matching 10 bases. After removal of 4 bases from V and 5 bases from J, the junction contained 6 bases not matched to a gene. This CDR3 contains 14 residues. Germline CDR1 reads SGHNT; CDR2 reads YYREEE (reference sequence). CDR3 loop: CASSTGTSVHEQYF. Written as DNA, the CDR3 is TGTGCCAGCAGCACCGGGACTAGCGTTCACGAGCAGTACTTC.

This rearrangement joins TRBV19 to TRBJ1-1; 7 bases are a match to TRBD1. CDR3 size: 14 residues. V shed 5 bases, J shed 4 bases, and the junction held 7 bases outside the gene matches. Germline loops: CDR1 LNHDA, CDR2 SQIVND (reference sequence). CDR3 protein: CASSHRGSGTEAFF. CDR3 coding DNA: TGTGCCAGTAGTCACAGGGGTTCGGGCACTGAAGCTTTCTTT.

The V and J genes are TRBV6-1 and TRBJ2-3; 8 bases map to TRBD1. The CDR3 is 15 residues long. The J segment lost 2 bases and the V segment lost 1 base, leaving 2 bases of the junction unmatched. CDR1 MNHNS and CDR2 SASEGT come from the germline V gene. The CDR3 protein is CASSEGTGHTDTQYF. CDR3 nucleotides: TGTGCCAGCAGTGAAGGGACAGGGCACACAGATACGCAGTATTTT.

This chain uses TRBV6-6 with TRBJ2-7, with 10 positions matching TRBD2. Trimming took 5 bases from V and 7 from J; bases not matched to a gene: 2. The germline CDR1 and CDR2 sequences are MNHNY and SVGAGI (reference sequence). The CDR3 covers 12 residues. The CDR3 spells CASSQAGGEQYF. CDR3 DNA sequence: TGTGCCAGCAGTCAAGCGGGAGGGGAGCAGTACTTC.

The J gene is TRBJ1-6, the V gene TRBV6-6; TRBD1 agrees at 10 bases. Germline assignment: CDR1 MNHNY and CDR2 SVGAGI (reference sequence). The CDR3 is 14 residues long. After removal of 11 bases from V and 10 bases from J, the junction contained 11 bases not matched to a gene. CDR3 amino acids: CAGKGQGNGSPLHF. CDR3 nucleotide sequence: TGTGCCGGAAAGGGACAGGGGAATGGATCACCCCTCCACTTT.